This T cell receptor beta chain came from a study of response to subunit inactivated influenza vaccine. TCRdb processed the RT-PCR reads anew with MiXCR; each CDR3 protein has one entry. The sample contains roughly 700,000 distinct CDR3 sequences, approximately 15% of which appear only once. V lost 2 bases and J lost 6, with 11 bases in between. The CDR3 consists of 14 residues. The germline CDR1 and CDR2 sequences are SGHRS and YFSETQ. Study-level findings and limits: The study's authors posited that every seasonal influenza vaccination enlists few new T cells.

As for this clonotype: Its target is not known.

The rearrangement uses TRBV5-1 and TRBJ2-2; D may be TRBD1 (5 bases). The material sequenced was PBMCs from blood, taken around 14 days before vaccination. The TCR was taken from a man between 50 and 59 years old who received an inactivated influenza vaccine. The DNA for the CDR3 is TGCGCCAGCAGCTTAGGGCAGGGCTCCGGGGAGCTGTTTTTT. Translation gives CASSLGQGSGELFF.